This TCR beta chain is drawn from a study of blood T cells in healthy people across ages. It was with a sample-barcoded 5' primer and a J-beta primer mix that a second PCR of roughly 7 to 11 cycles was run. Tagging of each cDNA molecule was performed by a template-switch adaptor with 12 random nucleotides. TCRdb re-called the 5' RACE reads through MiXCR, storing one row per CDR3 protein. The repertoire holds roughly 1.5 million distinct CDR3 sequences, with 40% to 45% as singletons. This clonotype was counted between two and nine times. The CDR3 covers 15 residues. CDR1 and CDR2 from the germline V gene are MDHEN and SYDVKM. Trimming shortened V by 5 bases and J by 7 bases, and 18 bases separated the two germline ends.

Sequencing input: blood. The TCR sequence derives from a woman aged 18-29 years in good health. This chain links TRBV28 with TRBJ2-1; tentatively, D is TRBD2 (5 bases). The CDR3 DNA reads TGTGCCAGCAGTCCGACATTACAAGGAGGTAATGAGCAGTTCTTC. This encodes CASSPTLQGGNEQFF.